This paragraph covers one T cell receptor (beta chain) sequence. Original handling: Reference gene primer amplification gave estimated nucleated cell counts. Assay used: immunoSEQ multiplex PCR; TCRdb lists only in-frame clones, some missing. V, J and clone size derive from that table, while D and trimming were established from the DNA sequence. The data hold under 300,000 clones, with 70% to 85% observed a single time. The record originates from a study of blood T cell repertoires in COVID-19. Background on the study: COVID-19 samples collected from the United States, Italy and Spain covered acute and convalescent phases. T cells, B-cell-depleted T cells, or PBMCs supplied cDNA or gDNA.

The CDR3 totals 17 residues. The V gene's germline CDR1 is MNHEY and CDR2 SVGEGT. V lost 2 bases to trimming and J lost 1 base, with 17 bases between them. The sequence came from a woman between 40 and 55 years old who had recovered from COVID-19. The genes are TRBV6-2 or TRBV6-3 and TRBJ1-1, with D possibly matching TRBD1 (6 bases). Sequenced material: peripheral blood. The CDR3 coding sequence is TGTGCCAGCAGTTACCCCTGGGGTATGGGGGCGAACACTGAAGCTTTCTTT. Amino acid sequence: CASSYPWGMGANTEAFF.